This passage covers 21 T cell receptor beta chains from one sample sequenced in a study of response to subunit inactivated influenza vaccine. Via MiXCR, TCRdb re-called the RT-PCR reads, giving one row per CDR3 protein. The sample includes some 500,000 distinct CDR3 sequences, approximately 13% of them seen just once. Source: PBMCs from blood, taken roughly 46 days after vaccination. The receptors originated from a man aged 50 or older who received an inactivated influenza vaccine.

This clonotype was found a few times. The V and J genes are TRBV7-2 and TRBJ2-2; D is perhaps TRBD1 (6 bases). The CDR3 has 15 residues. Per germline, CDR1 SGHTA and CDR2 FQGNSA. V was trimmed by 6 bases and J by 4 bases, leaving 15 bases between them. The chain's CDR3 is CASSFRDMGTGELFF. DNA for the CDR3: TGTGCCAGCAGTTTCCGGGACATGGGCACCGGGGAGCTGTTTTTT.

This clonotype came up many times. The rearrangement links TRBV24-1 to TRBJ1-5; D is unclear. The V gene lost 0 bases and the J gene lost 10 bases, with 12 bases spanning the gap. Germline values: CDR1 KGHDR, CDR2 SFDVKD. This CDR3 spans 14 amino acids. The CDR3 spells CATSDLSATRPQHF. The DNA of the CDR3 is TGTGCCACCAGTGATTTGAGTGCTACAAGACCCCAGCATTTT.

The chain recombines TRBV20-1 with TRBJ2-3, with 7 bases lining up with TRBD2. In germline, CDR1 is DFQATT, CDR2 SNEGSKA (reference sequence). The J segment lost 2 bases and the V segment lost 6 bases, leaving 5 bases of the junction unmatched. This CDR3 contains 13 residues. The CDR3, as DNA: TGCAGTGCCCCGGGAGGCAACACAGATACGCAGTATTTT. Protein: CSAPGGNTDTQYF.

The chain uses TRBV5-1 and TRBJ2-1; D call uncertain. The CDR3 sequence is 13 residues long. CDR1 is SGHRS and CDR2 is YFSETQ in the germline V gene. V was trimmed by 3 bases and J by 3 bases, leaving 7 bases between them. CDR3 bases: TGCGCCAGCAGCTCCATCGTCTACAATGAGCAGTTCTTC. Encoded protein: CASSSIVYNEQFF. The full variable domain, with the rest looked up from reference TRBV5-1 and TRBJ2-1, is KAGVTQTPRYLIKTRGQQVTLSCSPISGHRSVSWYQQTPGQGLQFLFEYFSETQRNKGNFPGRFSGRQFSNSRSEMNVSTLELGDSALYLCASSSIVYNEQFFGPGTRLTVL.

The chain couples TRBV4-2 to TRBJ1-6, with no clear D. Between the trimmed V and J ends, which lost 0 bases and 4 bases, there was a span of 7 bases. This CDR3 has 15 amino acids. Germline V CDR1 and CDR2: LGHNA, YNFKEQ. The CDR3 loop is CASSQDWVYNSPLHF. CDR3 in DNA: TGTGCCAGCAGCCAAGATTGGGTTTATAATTCACCCCTCCACTTT.

Details on this clonotype: The junction and the germline gene differ at one end; a read error may be behind it. The V gene is TRBV20-1, the J gene TRBJ2-7, with TRBD2 matching 16 bases. The CDR3 extends over 17 amino acids. Germline values: CDR1 DFQATT, CDR2 SNEGSKA (reference sequence). In DNA, the CDR3 is TGCTGTGCTAGCACCGGGACTAGCGGGAGGGCCAACTACGAGCAGTACTTC. Encoded protein: CCASTGTSGRANYEQYF.

The chain carries TRBV12-3 or TRBV12-4 and TRBJ2-7; 8 bases agree with TRBD2. This CDR3 has 14 amino acids. Trimming removed 0 bases from V and 3 bases from J; junction bases left unmatched: 1. For the CDR3, the DNA is TGTGCCAGCAGTTTAGCCGGGAGGGTCTACGAGCAGTACTTC. Protein: CASSLAGRVYEQYF.

This clonotype was counted between two and nine times. V and J are TRBV20-1 and TRBJ2-3, with TRBD2 as a possible D gene (6 bases). Trimming removed 8 bases from V and 1 base from J, with 13 bases in between. The CDR3 covers 13 residues. Germline CDR1 DFQATT, CDR2 SNEGSKA (reference sequence). The chain's CDR3 is CSPQRVGTDTQYF. Written as DNA, the CDR3 is TGCAGTCCCCAGCGGGTGGGCACAGATACGCAGTATTTT.

This clonotype was seen a few times. DNA of the CDR3: TGTGCCATCAGTGAGTCGGCGGGGATTAACTATGGCTACACCTTC. Protein: CAISESAGINYGYTF. The V and J genes are TRBV10-3 and TRBJ1-2; no firm D call. Germline CDR1 is ENHRY and CDR2 is SYGVKD. V shed 0 bases and J shed 1 base, with 9 bases lying between them. CDR3 length equals 15 residues.

This clonotype occurred a few times. The V and J genes are TRBV27 and TRBJ2-6; D is ambiguous. This CDR3 is 15 amino acids long. CDR1 MNHEY and CDR2 SMNVEV come from the germline V gene (reference sequence). Trimming removed 6 bases from V and 2 bases from J, with 11 bases in between. The CDR3 sequence is CASSSTAPGANVLTF. The DNA for the CDR3 is TGTGCCAGCAGCTCTACTGCCCCTGGGGCCAACGTCCTGACTTTC.

The CDR3: CASSRDNRPDRELFF. CDR3 nucleotide sequence: TGTGCCAGCAGCCGGGACAACCGTCCCGACCGGGAGCTGTTTTTT. This rearrangement joins TRBV6-2 or TRBV6-3 to TRBJ2-2; TRBD1 is a possible D gene (6 bases). The CDR3 loop spans 15 amino acids. Germline values: CDR1 MNHEY, CDR2 SVGEGT. The V end was cut by 6 bases, the J end by 9 bases, with 20 bases between.

The rearrangement joins TRBV2 to TRBJ2-1, with 12 nucleotides matching TRBD2. V shed 2 bases and J 0 bases; nucleotides not matched to a gene: 2. Germline loops: CDR1 SNHLY, CDR2 FYNNEI. The CDR3 contains 17 residues. CDR3 nucleotides: TGTGCCAGCAGTGAACTGACTAGCGGGGGCTCCTACAATGAGCAGTTCTTC. Translation: CASSELTSGGSYNEQFF.

This clonotype came up many times. The chain recombines TRBV29-1 with TRBJ1-1; a weak D match, TRBD1 (6 bases). CDR3 size: 12 residues. The V end lost 7 bases, the J end lost 0 bases, and 9 bases lay between the germline ends. Germline V gene lookup returns CDR1 SQVTM and CDR2 ANQGSEA. The CDR3 coding sequence is TGCAGCGCGGGACAACTGAACACTGAAGCTTTCTTT. Protein sequence: CSAGQLNTEAFF.

This clonotype was seen many times. V gene TRBV20-1 combines with J gene TRBJ1-2; D is unclear. V was pared by 4 bases and J by 2 bases, with 17 bases between. Per germline, CDR1 DFQATT and CDR2 SNEGSKA (reference sequence). The CDR3 totals 15 residues. The CDR3 DNA reads TGCAGTGCTAAGGGTTCTGGGCGGGGAAACTATGGCTACACCTTC. Translating gives CSAKGSGRGNYGYTF.

Only a few counts were recorded for this clonotype. The chain combines TRBV29-1 with TRBJ1-2, with 7 bases matching TRBD1. Germline V gene sequence: CDR1 SQVTM, CDR2 ANQGSEA. The CDR3 extends over 14 amino acids. The V segment lost 1 base and the J segment 12 bases; nucleotides outside the gene matches: 14. CDR3 bases: TGCAGCGTTGAAGGGGCTGGGACAGCCCTTGAGGACACCTTC. This encodes CSVEGAGTALEDTF.

This clonotype was counted ten times or more. This chain uses TRBV29-1 with TRBJ2-5; perhaps TRBD1 as D (6 bases). This CDR3 comprises 13 residues. V was cut by 5 bases and J by 2 bases, with 12 bases left in between. Germline loops: CDR1 SQVTM, CDR2 ANQGSEA. CDR3 sequence (DNA): TGCAGCGTTTGGGGACATAGGCAAGAGACCCAGTACTTC. Amino acid sequence: CSVWGHRQETQYF. Full variable domain (missing parts from reference TRBV29-1 and TRBJ2-5): SAVISQKPSRDICQRGTSLTIQCQVDSQVTMMFWYRQQPGQSLTLIATANQGSEATYESGFVIDKFPISRPNLTFSTLTVSNMSPEDSSIYLCSVWGHRQETQYFGPGTRLLVL.

This clonotype was counted only a few times. The chain joins TRBV4-2 to TRBJ1-1; 10 nucleotides align to TRBD1. V lost 1 base, J lost 10 bases, and 18 bases stayed unmatched. The CDR3 extends over 18 amino acids. Germline CDR1 reads LGHNA; CDR2 reads YNFKEQ. DNA for the CDR3: TGTGCCAGCAGCCAAGGGCCCCTGACCGGGACAGGGGTTTCGGTAGCTTTCTTT. This codes for CASSQGPLTGTGVSVAFF.

The chain has TRBV5-1 and TRBJ2-1, with D possibly TRBD2 on 5 matching bases. Germline lookup yields CDR1 SGHRS and CDR2 YFSETQ. With 2 bases removed from V and 7 bases from J, the gap between germline ends came to 16 bases. The CDR3 sequence is 15 residues long. DNA of the CDR3: TGCGCCAGCAGCTTAGAGCGGCGGTACGGGAATGAGCAGTTCTTC. It yields the protein CASSLERRYGNEQFF.

This clonotype was counted a few times. The chain carries TRBV12-5 and TRBJ2-3, with TRBD2 as a possible D gene (5 bases). The CDR3 has 14 amino acids. V lost 6 bases and J 1 base, leaving 11 bases between the germline ends. The germline V gene encodes CDR1 LGHNT and CDR2 FRNRAP. This CDR3 reads CASGSGGGTDTQYF. The CDR3 DNA is TGTGCTAGTGGAAGCGGTGGCGGCACAGATACGCAGTATTTT.

This sequence joins TRBV3-1 and TRBJ2-5; TRBD1 might be the D (6 bases). Germline values: CDR1 LGHDT, CDR2 YNNKEL (reference sequence). The CDR3 is 19 residues long. V lost 4 bases and J 5 bases, leaving 29 bases between the germline ends. This CDR3 is CASSPTRDTRRVLRETQYF. CDR3 nucleotides: TGTGCCAGCAGCCCAACCCGGGACACCCGCCGAGTATTACGCGAGACCCAGTACTTC.

This clonotype was counted a single time. V usage is TRBV7-4 and J usage is TRBJ2-1; TRBD2 aligns across 9 bases. The CDR3 is made up of 18 amino acids. CDR1 is SGHVT and CDR2 is SQSDAQ in the germline V gene. V dropped 10 bases and J dropped 4; count of bases not matched to a gene: 20. CDR3 sequence (DNA): TGTGCCACCAAGGAGCAAGGGGCGGTTAGCGGGGGATACAATGAGCAGTTCTTC. It yields the protein CATKEQGAVSGGYNEQFF.